In its sample, the clone carrying this T cell receptor (beta chain) was seen many times. The antigen is unknown. This record comes from a study of T cells after yellow fever vaccination. Regarding the study as a whole: Secondary responses were weaker yet peaked faster, day 5 versus 15. Researchers noted that a small share of clonotypes showed up in both CD4 and CD8 compartments.

One entry per CDR3 protein, called by TCRdb with MiXCR from the 5' RACE reads. The sample has about 170,000 distinct CDR3 sequences; approximately 6.2% are singletons. The CDR3 length is 13 residues. Germline-derived CDR1 and CDR2 are SEHNR and FQNEAQ (reference sequence). Trimming cost V 5 bases and J 6 bases; bases outside gene matches: 3. This clonotype originated in a man between 18 and 35 years old who received the YFV17D yellow fever vaccine. The gene calls are TRBV7-9 and TRBJ1-2; 10 bases are a match to TRBD1. This specimen consisted of CD4+ T cells sorted from PBMCs, obtained on the day of the first yellow fever vaccination. CDR3 protein: CASSPGQGNGYTF. CDR3 nucleotides: TGTGCCAGCAGCCCGGGACAGGGGAATGGCTACACCTTC.